This record concerns one T cell receptor (beta chain) sequence. The antigen it recognizes is unknown. Nothing much larger sits one base from this clone, and base qualities are not available. The CDR3, from cysteine to phenylalanine, totals 15 residues. The CDR3 DNA has 45 bases and is translated from base 1. The V end loses 1 base and the J end loses 0 bases, and a stretch of 10 bases separates them. CDR1 and CDR2 are drawn from the germline V gene (reference sequence): SGHAT, FQDESV. The data were taken from a study of blood T cell repertoires in COVID-19 (dated by TCRdb to about 2020). Notes on the research overall: Collaborator samples came from the United States, Italy and Spain and covered acute and convalescent phases of COVID-19. The prospective study material was composed of cDNA or gDNA derived from T cells, B-cell-depleted T cells, or PBMCs. Samples were obtained from the ongoing ImmuneRACE study (first 160 participants) and from some 1,300 subjects provided by 6 global collaborators. Subjects who had been exposed to COVID-19, were actively infected with it, or had recovered from it provided the deeply sampled blood TCRbeta repertoires that made up the dataset. Sample metadata almost always included a de-identified subject ID, COVID-19 status, age in years and sex. The repertoires were released in a freely available public database intended as a resource for research on the immune response to SARS-CoV-2. HLA class I and class II types, where available, came from metadata supplied by the sample provider rather than from assay-based typing. General study outcomes and caveats: The quantity of clinical and demographic metadata differed by source and by participant and was supplied without curation.

TCRbeta CDR3 regions were amplified from genomic DNA using the immunoSEQ Assay, a bias-controlled multiplex PCR. Per the authors' processing: The number of nucleated cells in each sample was estimated from the amplification of reference gene primers within the assay. To quantify the absolute abundance of each unique TCRbeta CDR3 rearrangement, sequence reads were collapsed and filtered. For each sample, productive Simpson clonality was calculated as the square root of Simpson's diversity index over productive rearrangements. Held by TCRdb, this immuneACCESS table contains in-frame sequences only and omits some clones. Under half of the omission traces to an unresolved V gene where checked; the cause of the rest is unknown. That table gives V, J and clone size, and the DNA gave D and trimming. This sample comprises 75,000 to 95,000 clones, around 72% of them detected only once. Jointly, the top ten make up around 3.9% of the sample.

At one collaborating source in Seattle, patients were enrolled during active infection and were followed longitudinally through the course of disease. The collaborating institutions used their own protocols to collect whole blood in K2EDTA tubes. For TCRbeta analysis, collaborators shipped samples in one of three forms: frozen whole blood, isolated PBMCs, or DNA extracted from either of those sample types. The TCR was taken from a man between 65 and 80 years old with COVID-19, enrolled during active disease. The rearranged segments are TRBV11-1 and TRBJ2-7; TRBD1 is possibly the D segment (6 matching bases). Sequencing input: peripheral blood. The DNA sequence is TGTGCCAGCAGCTTAGAGGGGGTCGCCTCCTACGAGCAGTACTTC. Its product reads: CASSLEGVASYEQYF.